This passage covers 9 T cell receptor beta chains from one sample sequenced in a study of metastatic and nonmetastatic thyroid tumors. Patients had received no treatment of any kind before thyroid surgery. TCRdb reanalyzed the PCR reads with MiXCR. The data show 30,000 to 45,000 clones, approximately 30% seen once. The material sequenced was blood. The receptors were sampled from a male donor with papillary thyroid cancer or a benign thyroid nodule (not recorded which). Some clones in this sample may be carry-over from other donors' samples.

This clone has just a few counts. The V and J genes are TRBV24-1 and TRBJ2-3; the match to TRBD1 covers 8 bases. Germline lookup yields CDR1 KGHDR and CDR2 SFDVKD. This CDR3 spans 14 amino acids. Germline trimming cut 4 bases from V and 5 bases from J; bases unmatched to any gene: 4. CDR3 DNA sequence: TGTGCCACCAGTGACAGGGGGCGCGGAGATACGCAGTATTTT. Its protein product is CATSDRGRGDTQYF.

The sample holds one count of this clone. V usage is TRBV12-3 or TRBV12-4 and J usage is TRBJ1-2, with 7 bases fitting TRBD1. J gave up 3 bases and V 6 bases, and 4 bases lay outside the gene matches. The CDR3 is 13 residues long. CDR3 in amino acids: CASRFTGDYGYTF. CDR3 nucleotide sequence: TGTGCCAGCAGATTCACAGGGGACTATGGCTACACCTTC.

The V call is TRBV5-1, the J call TRBJ1-3, with D possibly matching TRBD1 (5 bases). The ends were cut back, 0 bases at V and 4 bases at J, with 17 bases in the middle. In germline, CDR1 is SGHRS, CDR2 YFSETQ. The CDR3 has 17 amino acids. The CDR3 is CASSLGSGPKLGNTIYF. The CDR3 nucleotides are TGCGCCAGCAGCTTGGGCTCAGGGCCTAAACTCGGAAACACCATATATTTT.

At least ten counts were recorded for this clone. The chain uses TRBV28 and TRBJ2-7; the D is unclear. The CDR3 is 15 amino acids. The germline V gene encodes CDR1 MDHEN and CDR2 SYDVKM. The V gene lost 4 bases and the J gene lost 3 bases, with 16 bases spanning the gap. The CDR3: CASSSPANNYYEQYF. For the CDR3, the DNA is TGTGCCAGCAGTTCCCCAGCGAATAACTACTACGAGCAGTACTTC.

This clone has a handful of counts. The chain carries TRBV6-1 and TRBJ1-5; 8 bases match TRBD1. Germline V lookup: CDR1 MNHNS, CDR2 SASEGT. The CDR3 spans 15 residues. V lost 3 bases, J lost 14 bases, and 15 bases stayed unmatched. The CDR3 DNA reads as TGTGCCAGCAGTGATTCGACAGGGGATCGAGGGGTTAAGCATTTT. Translated: CASSDSTGDRGVKHF.

This clone was found a few times. V and J are TRBV24-1 and TRBJ1-1; unclear D gene. This CDR3 contains 12 residues. V shed 5 bases and J shed 1 base, with 4 bases lying between them. Per the germline V gene, CDR1 is KGHDR and CDR2 is SFDVKD. CDR3 bases: TGTGCCACCAGTGCGGGGAACACTGAAGCTTTCTTT. Translated: CATSAGNTEAFF.

The chain joins TRBV6-1 to TRBJ1-5; TRBD1 is a possible D gene (5 bases). The length of the CDR3 is 11 residues. Trimming left V 5 bases short and J 11 bases short, with 10 bases between. Looked up from germline, CDR1 is MNHNS and CDR2 is SASEGT. CDR3 in DNA: TGTGCCAGCAGTCTAGGGGCGGCCCAGCATTTT. This translates into CASSLGAAQHF.

There are many counts of this clone. J is TRBJ2-1 and V is TRBV12-3 or TRBV12-4, with 8 bases that match TRBD1. The CDR3 has 14 residues. The V and J ends lost 4 bases and 5 bases, in that order; junction bases with no gene match: 4. The CDR3: CASSSKTGDNEQFF. Written as DNA, the CDR3 is TGTGCCAGCAGTTCGAAGACAGGGGACAATGAGCAGTTCTTC.

The table lists this clone with a few counts. The V call is TRBV28, the J call TRBJ2-7; 9 bases align to TRBD2. The V gene end was trimmed by 6 bases and the J gene end by 4 bases; junction bases not matched to a gene: 4. Looked up from germline, CDR1 is MDHEN and CDR2 is SYDVKM. There are 13 residues in the CDR3. CDR3 DNA sequence: TGTGCCAGCAGCGATAGCGGGAGTTACGAGCAGTACTTC. Translating gives CASSDSGSYEQYF. The full variable domain, completed using reference TRBV28 and TRBJ2-7, is DVKVTQSSRYLVKRTGEKVFLECVQDMDHENMFWYRQDPGLGLRLIYFSYDVKMKEKGDIPEGYSVSREKKERFSLILESASTNQTSMYLCASSDSGSYEQYFGPGTRLTVT.